The 18 T cell receptor beta chains listed next were all sequenced from one sample in a study of shared clonotypes between healthy human individuals. The data were produced by immunoSEQ multiplex PCR, yet TCRdb's version contains in-frame clones alone and is incomplete. Among about 2 million clones listed, roughly 94% were seen once. It was CD45RO-negative cells, positively selected for CCR7, that made up naive CD8 cells, with terminally differentiated effector memory CD45RA+ cells excluded. Sequenced: naive CD8+ T cells sorted from blood. Every receptor here comes from a man in his late teens or twenties in good health.

This chain connects TRBV11-2 to TRBJ2-5; D gene ambiguous. Germline CDR1 is SGHAT and CDR2 is FQNNGV. This CDR3 is 14 amino acids long. V was pared by 5 bases and J by 0 bases, with 10 bases between. The DNA of the CDR3 is TGTGCCAGCAGCATTAGGTCGTACCAAGAGACCCAGTACTTC. This translates into CASSIRSYQETQYF.

The chain couples TRBV4-3 to TRBJ1-1, with D hard to call. This CDR3 has 13 residues. The germline CDR1 and CDR2 sequences are LGHNA and YSLEER. Between the trimmed V and J ends, which lost 0 bases and 11 bases, there was a span of 13 bases. The CDR3 DNA reads as TGCGCCAGCAGCCAAGACAATGGGCAGCCGGCTTTCTTT. This gives the protein CASSQDNGQPAFF.

The genes are TRBV27 and TRBJ2-7; D perhaps matches TRBD2 (6 bases). The CDR3 runs to 12 residues. Germline CDR1 MNHEY, CDR2 SMNVEV (reference sequence). Trimming stripped 8 bases from V and 6 bases from J, with 14 bases between. The CDR3 sequence: CASGNVGGEQYF. As DNA, the CDR3 is TGTGCCAGCGGTAATGTGGGGGGCGAGCAGTACTTC.

The chain carries TRBV28 and TRBJ1-5, with D possibly being TRBD1 (6 bases). CDR3 length: 14 residues. The germline V gene has CDR1 MDHEN and CDR2 SYDVKM. V dropped 6 bases and J dropped 4 bases, with 13 bases sitting between them. Here the CDR3 reads CASRIQGFNQPQHF. As DNA, the CDR3 is TGTGCCAGCAGAATACAGGGTTTTAATCAGCCCCAGCATTTT. Filled out from reference TRBV28 and TRBJ1-5, the complete variable domain reads DVKVTQSSRYLVKRTGEKVFLECVQDMDHENMFWYRQDPGLGLRLIYFSYDVKMKEKGDIPEGYSVSREKKERFSLILESASTNQTSMYLCASRIQGFNQPQHFGDGTRLSIL.

The J gene is TRBJ2-2, the V gene TRBV11-2; TRBD1 or TRBD2 may be the D gene (6 bases each). Deletions cut 5 bases from V and 4 bases from J, with 17 bases between. Germline V gives CDR1 SGHAT, CDR2 FQNNGV. The CDR3 is 16 amino acids. In DNA form, the CDR3 reads TGTGCCAGCAGCGGCCGGTACAGGGAGGCCACCGGGGAGCTGTTTTTT. Amino acids: CASSGRYREATGELFF.

V usage is TRBV2 and J usage is TRBJ2-7; possibly TRBD2 for D (6 bases). Trimming removed 7 bases from V and 3 bases from J, with 13 bases in between. The CDR3 totals 13 residues. Looked up from germline, CDR1 is SNHLY and CDR2 is FYNNEI. This CDR3 is CASMSAGGYEQYF. Written as DNA, the CDR3 is TGTGCCAGCATGTCAGCGGGCGGCTACGAGCAGTACTTC.

This CDR3 reads CASRPRTGFNQPQHF. The CDR3 DNA follows: TGTGCCAGCAGGCCTAGGACAGGGTTCAATCAGCCCCAGCATTTT. The chain links TRBV28 to TRBJ1-5; 8 bases are a match to TRBD1. The CDR3 is made up of 15 amino acids. The V segment lost 6 bases and the J segment 3 bases; nucleotides outside the gene matches: 7. Germline loops: CDR1 MDHEN, CDR2 SYDVKM.

The chain uses TRBV30 and TRBJ1-1, with D unclear. Looked up from germline, CDR1 is GTSNPN and CDR2 is SVGIG (reference sequence). V was cut by 2 bases and J by 5 bases, with 9 bases left in between. The CDR3 spans 12 residues. The CDR3 sequence is CAWSPHGTEAFF. The CDR3 DNA is TGTGCCTGGAGTCCCCACGGGACTGAAGCTTTCTTT.

V usage is TRBV7-6 and J usage is TRBJ2-5; no reliable D call. The V gene lost 5 bases and the J gene lost 4 bases, with 17 bases spanning the gap. Looked up from germline, CDR1 is SGHVS and CDR2 is FNYEAQ. This CDR3 spans 15 amino acids. In nucleotides, the CDR3 is TGTGCCAGCAGCCACAGAAGCACGCGGACAGAGACCCAGTACTTC. Protein product: CASSHRSTRTETQYF.

The gene calls are TRBV27 and TRBJ2-3; 7 nucleotides align to TRBD2. The length of the CDR3 is 16 residues. The germline CDR1 and CDR2 sequences are MNHEY and SMNVEV (reference sequence). V trimming: 0 bases; J trimming: 3 bases; junction bases outside the gene matches: 6. The CDR3 spells CASSLSSSGLTDTQYF. In DNA form, the CDR3 reads TGTGCCAGCAGTTTATCGTCTAGCGGACTAACAGATACGCAGTATTTT.

The V gene is TRBV7-9, the J gene TRBJ1-1; 8 bases fit TRBD1. The CDR3 sequence is 14 residues long. CDR1 and CDR2 (germline): SEHNR, FQNEAQ (reference sequence). V lost 5 bases and J lost 8; bases outside the gene matches: 10. CDR3 region: CASSQSQGDREAFF. In DNA, the CDR3 is TGTGCCAGCAGCCAGTCGCAGGGGGACAGGGAAGCTTTCTTT.

J is TRBJ2-7 and V is TRBV4-3; D might be TRBD2 (6 bases). This CDR3 is built from 14 residues. Germline V CDR1 and CDR2: LGHNA, YSLEER. V was pared by 0 bases and J by 0 bases, with 6 bases between. For the CDR3, the DNA is TGCGCCAGCAGCCAAGAGGACTACTCCTACGAGCAGTACTTC. It is translated as CASSQEDYSYEQYF.

This chain links TRBV10-3 with TRBJ2-7, with 9 positions matching TRBD1. The V gene end was trimmed by 7 bases and the J gene end by 6 bases; junction bases not matched to a gene: 16. CDR1 is ENHRY and CDR2 is SYGVKD in the germline V gene. The CDR3 consists of 16 residues. The CDR3 coding sequence is TGTGCCATCAAACCCGGGACAGGGTACAGGGAAGGCGAGCAGTACTTC. Translated: CAIKPGTGYREGEQYF.

This chain links TRBV4-1 with TRBJ2-5; D uncertain. This CDR3 spans 16 amino acids. V dropped 4 bases and J dropped 1 base, with 16 bases sitting between them. The germline CDR1 and CDR2 sequences are MGHRA and YSYEKL. The CDR3 nucleotides are TGCGCCAGCAGCCCACGCCTGGGCGCGTTCCAAGAGACCCAGTACTTC. Translated, it gives CASSPRLGAFQETQYF.

The chain links TRBV1 to TRBJ2-6. TRBV1 is reported as a pseudogene. The CDR3 extends over 16 amino acids. CDR3 DNA: TGCACCAGCAGCCTTGGACGTGGCTCTGGGGCCAACGTCCTGACTTTC. Protein product: CTSSLGRGSGANVLTF.

The V gene is TRBV30, the J gene TRBJ2-3, with 10 bases lining up with TRBD1. The trim removed 2 bases at V and 4 bases at J, leaving 3 bases unmatched. CDR1 is GTSNPN and CDR2 is SVGIG in the germline V gene (reference sequence). The CDR3 has 14 amino acids. Here the CDR3 reads CAWSWGQGSDTQYF. The CDR3, as DNA: TGTGCCTGGAGTTGGGGACAGGGGTCAGATACGCAGTATTTT.

V and J are TRBV4-1 and TRBJ2-1, with a weak D call TRBD2 (7 bases). Trimming removed 1 base from V and 8 bases from J, with 15 bases in between. This CDR3 has 15 residues. Germline assignment: CDR1 MGHRA and CDR2 YSYEKL. CDR3 sequence reads: CASSQGIRGGDEQFF. CDR3 DNA: TGCGCCAGCAGCCAAGGGATCCGCGGGGGCGATGAGCAGTTCTTC.

The chain combines TRBV28 with TRBJ2-3; perhaps TRBD2 as D (6 bases). The CDR3 loop spans 16 amino acids. Trimming removed 7 bases at V and 2 bases at J, with 19 bases between. Germline CDR1 MDHEN, CDR2 SYDVKM. CDR3 loop: CASTRPDGGATDTQYF. CDR3 sequence (DNA): TGTGCCAGCACCCGCCCGGACGGCGGGGCCACAGATACGCAGTATTTT.